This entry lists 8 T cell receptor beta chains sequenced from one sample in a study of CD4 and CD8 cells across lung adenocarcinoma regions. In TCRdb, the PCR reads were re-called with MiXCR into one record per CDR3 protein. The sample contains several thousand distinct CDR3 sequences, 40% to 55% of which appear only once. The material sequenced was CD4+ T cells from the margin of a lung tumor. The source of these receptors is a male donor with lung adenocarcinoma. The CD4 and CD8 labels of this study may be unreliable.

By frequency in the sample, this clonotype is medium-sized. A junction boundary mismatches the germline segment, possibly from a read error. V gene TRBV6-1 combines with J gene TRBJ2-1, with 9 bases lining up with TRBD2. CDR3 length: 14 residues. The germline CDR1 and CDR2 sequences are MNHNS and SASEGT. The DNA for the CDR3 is TGTGCCAGCAGGGAAGCGGGAGGCAACAATGAGCAGTTCTTC. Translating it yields CASREAGGNNEQFF.

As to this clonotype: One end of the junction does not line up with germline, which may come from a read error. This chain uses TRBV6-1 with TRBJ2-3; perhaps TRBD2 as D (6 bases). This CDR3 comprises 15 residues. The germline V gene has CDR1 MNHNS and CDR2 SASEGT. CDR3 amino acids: CASSVGTVSKDTQYF. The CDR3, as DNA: TGTGCCAGCAGTGTCGGGACTGTGAGCAAAGATACGCAGTACTTT.

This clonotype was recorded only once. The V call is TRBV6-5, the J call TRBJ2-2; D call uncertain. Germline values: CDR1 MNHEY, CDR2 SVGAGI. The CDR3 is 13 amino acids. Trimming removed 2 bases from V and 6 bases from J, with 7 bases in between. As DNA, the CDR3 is TGTGCCAGCAGTTACCCCCGGCCCGGGGAGCTGTTTTTT. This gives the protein CASSYPRPGELFF.

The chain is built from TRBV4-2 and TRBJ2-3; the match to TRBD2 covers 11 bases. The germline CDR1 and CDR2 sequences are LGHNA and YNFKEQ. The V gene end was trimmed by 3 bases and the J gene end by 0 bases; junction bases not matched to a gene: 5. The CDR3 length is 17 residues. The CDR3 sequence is CASSQRLAGGSTDTQYF. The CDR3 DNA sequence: TGTGCCAGCAGCCAGCGCCTAGCGGGGGGCAGCACAGATACGCAGTATTTT.

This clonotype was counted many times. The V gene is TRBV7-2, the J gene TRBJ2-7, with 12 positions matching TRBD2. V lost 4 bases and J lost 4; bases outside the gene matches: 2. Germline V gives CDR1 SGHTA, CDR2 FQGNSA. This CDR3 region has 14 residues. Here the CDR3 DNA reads TGTGCCAGCAGCTCCACTAGCGGGAGGTACGAGCAGTACTTC. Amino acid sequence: CASSSTSGRYEQYF.

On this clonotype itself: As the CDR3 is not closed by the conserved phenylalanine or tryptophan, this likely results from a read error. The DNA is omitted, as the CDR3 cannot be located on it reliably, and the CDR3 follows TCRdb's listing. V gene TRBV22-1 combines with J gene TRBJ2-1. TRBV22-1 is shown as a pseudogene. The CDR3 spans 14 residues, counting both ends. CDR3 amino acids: CPGNLKLGEFEFRL.

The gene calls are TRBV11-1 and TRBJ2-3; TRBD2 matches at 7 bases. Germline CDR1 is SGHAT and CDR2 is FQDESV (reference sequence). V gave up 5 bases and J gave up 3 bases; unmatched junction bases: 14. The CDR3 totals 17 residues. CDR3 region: CASSPRGVSRRTDTQYF. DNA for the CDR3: TGTGCCAGCAGCCCCCGGGGGGTGTCCAGACGAACAGATACGCAGTATTTT.

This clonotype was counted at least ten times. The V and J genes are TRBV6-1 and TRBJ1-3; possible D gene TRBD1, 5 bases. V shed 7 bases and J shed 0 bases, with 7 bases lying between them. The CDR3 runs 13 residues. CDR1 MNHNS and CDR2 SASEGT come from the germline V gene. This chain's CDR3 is CASKQGSGNTIYF. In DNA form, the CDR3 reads TGTGCCAGCAAGCAGGGCTCTGGAAACACCATATATTTT.